This T cell receptor (beta chain) came from a study of OX40 agonist ivuxolimab in advanced cancers. The CDR3 loop spans 14 amino acids. Germline loops: CDR1 SGHVS, CDR2 FQNEAQ. The ends were cut back, 7 bases at V and 0 bases at J, with 12 bases in the middle. The method was immunoSEQ multiplex PCR; TCRdb's version includes in-frame clones alone and lacks a portion of them. The sample consists of about 50,000 clones, approximately 90% of them appearing once. The source of this sequence is an adult with an advanced solid tumor such as melanoma, head and neck, liver or kidney cancer. The sample consisted of CD4+ or CD8+ T cells sorted from blood, taken in a trial of the OX40 agonist ivuxolimab. V and J are TRBV7-8 and TRBJ1-1; tentative D call: TRBD1 (5 bases). The CDR3 DNA follows: TGTGCCAGCACCCCCACGGGGCTGAACACTGAAGCTTTCTTT. This sequence encodes CASTPTGLNTEAFF.